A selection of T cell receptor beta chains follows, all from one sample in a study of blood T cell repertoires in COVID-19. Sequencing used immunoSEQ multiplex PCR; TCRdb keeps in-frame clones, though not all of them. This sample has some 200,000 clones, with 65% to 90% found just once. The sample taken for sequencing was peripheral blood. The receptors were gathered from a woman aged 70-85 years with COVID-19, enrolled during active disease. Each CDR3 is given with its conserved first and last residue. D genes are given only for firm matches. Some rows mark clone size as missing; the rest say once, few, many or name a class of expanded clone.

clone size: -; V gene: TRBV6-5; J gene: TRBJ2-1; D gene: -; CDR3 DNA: TGTGCCAGCAGTTACCAGCCGAACCGAGGCGCTGAGCAGTTCTTC; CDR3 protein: CASSYQPNRGAEQFF
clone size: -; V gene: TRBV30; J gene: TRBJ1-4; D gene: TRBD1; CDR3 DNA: TGTGCCTGGAGACCGGGACAGCTTAATGAAAAACTGTTTTTT; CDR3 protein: CAWRPGQLNEKLFF
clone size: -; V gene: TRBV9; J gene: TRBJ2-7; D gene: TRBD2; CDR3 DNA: TGTGCCAGCAGCCCCCGGGACTATAAGGTCGAGCAGTACTTC; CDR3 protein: CASSPRDYKVEQYF
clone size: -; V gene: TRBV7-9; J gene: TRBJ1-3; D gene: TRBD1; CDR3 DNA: TGTGCCAGCAGCTACGGGACAGCTAACACCATATATTTT; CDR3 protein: CASSYGTANTIYF
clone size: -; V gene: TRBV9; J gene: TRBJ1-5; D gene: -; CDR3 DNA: TGTGCCAGCAGCGCGGGGGGGGGAAATCAGCCCCAGCATTTT; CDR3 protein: CASSAGGGNQPQHF
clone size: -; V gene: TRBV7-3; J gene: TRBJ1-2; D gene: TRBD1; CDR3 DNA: TGTGCCAGCAGCGCAGACAGGGAAAGCTATGGCTACACCTTC; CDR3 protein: CASSADRESYGYTF
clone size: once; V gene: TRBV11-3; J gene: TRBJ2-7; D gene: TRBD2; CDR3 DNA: TGTGCCAGCAGGACTAGCGGAACCTACGAGCAGTACTTC; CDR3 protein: CASRTSGTYEQYF
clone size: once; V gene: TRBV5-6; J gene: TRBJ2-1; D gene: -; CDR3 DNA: TGTGCCAGCAGCTTTATCGTATTCCCCTACAATGAGCAGTTCTTC; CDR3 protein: CASSFIVFPYNEQFF
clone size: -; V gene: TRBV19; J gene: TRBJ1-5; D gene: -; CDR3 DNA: TGTGCCAGTAGTATTCATCAGGGTAATCAGCCCCAGCATTTT; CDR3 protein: CASSIHQGNQPQHF
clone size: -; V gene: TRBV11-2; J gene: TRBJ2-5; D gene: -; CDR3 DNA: TGTGCCAGCAGCAAGCGAGACAGTCAAGAGACCCAGTACTTC; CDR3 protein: CASSKRDSQETQYF
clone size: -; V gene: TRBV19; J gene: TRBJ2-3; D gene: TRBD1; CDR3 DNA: TGTGCCAGTAGTATAGGCGTCCCGGGACAGGGGAATACGCAGTATTTT; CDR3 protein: CASSIGVPGQGNTQYF
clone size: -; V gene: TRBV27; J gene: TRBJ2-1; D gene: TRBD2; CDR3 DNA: TGTGCCAGCACCGAAGGACTAGCGGGGGGCGATGAGCAGTTCTTC; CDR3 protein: CASTEGLAGGDEQFF
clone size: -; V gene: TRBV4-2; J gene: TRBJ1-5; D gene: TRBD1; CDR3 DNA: TGTGCCAGCAGCCCCGGACAGGGTAATCAGCCCCAGCATTTT; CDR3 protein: CASSPGQGNQPQHF
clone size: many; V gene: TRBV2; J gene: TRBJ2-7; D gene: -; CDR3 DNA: TGTGCCAGCAGTGCACGGGACAATCCCTACGAGCAGTACTTC; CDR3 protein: CASSARDNPYEQYF
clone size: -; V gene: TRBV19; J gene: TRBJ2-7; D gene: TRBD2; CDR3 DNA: TGTGCCTCGCGGGGACTAGCGGGAGGATTGTACGAGCAGTACTTC; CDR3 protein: CASRGLAGGLYEQYF
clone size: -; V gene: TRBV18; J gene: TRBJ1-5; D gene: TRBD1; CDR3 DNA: TGTGCCAGCTCACCACCAAGACAGGGCACTCAGCCCCAGCATTTT; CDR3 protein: CASSPPRQGTQPQHF
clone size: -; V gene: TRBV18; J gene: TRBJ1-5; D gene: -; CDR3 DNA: TGTGCCAGCTCACCAAATGAGGGAGCCCAGCATTTT; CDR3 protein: CASSPNEGAQHF
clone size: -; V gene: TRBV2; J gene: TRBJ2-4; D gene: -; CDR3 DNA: TGTGCCAGCAGTGTATTAGGGCAGAGCTCCGGAGGAAACATTCAGTACTTC; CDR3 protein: CASSVLGQSSGGNIQYF
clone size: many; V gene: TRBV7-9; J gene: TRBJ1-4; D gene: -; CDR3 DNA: TGTGCCAGCAGCTCATACCGGGTTTTTAATGAAAAACTGTTTTTT; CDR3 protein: CASSSYRVFNEKLFF
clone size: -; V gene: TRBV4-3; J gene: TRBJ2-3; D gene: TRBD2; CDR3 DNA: TGCGCCAGCAGCCAAGATTATTTAGCGGGGGGGGTGACAGATACGCAGTATTTT; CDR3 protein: CASSQDYLAGGVTDTQYF
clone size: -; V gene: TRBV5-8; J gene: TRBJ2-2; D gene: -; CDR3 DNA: TGTGCCAGCAGCTTGGGGACAGCTAACACCGGGGAGCTGTTTTTT; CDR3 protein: CASSLGTANTGELFF
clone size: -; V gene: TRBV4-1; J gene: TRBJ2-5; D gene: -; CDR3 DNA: TGCGCCAGCAGCCAAGAGTGGCGGGGTAGTCAGACCCAGTACTTC; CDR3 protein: CASSQEWRGSQTQYF
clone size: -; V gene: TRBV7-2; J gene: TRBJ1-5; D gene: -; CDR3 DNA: TGTGCCAGCAGCTTCCAACAGGGTGACAATCAGCCCCAGCATTTT; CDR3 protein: CASSFQQGDNQPQHF
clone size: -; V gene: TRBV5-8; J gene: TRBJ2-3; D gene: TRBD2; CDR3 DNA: TGTGCCAGCAGCTTTGGCCTGGGCGCGGGGGGAGCGGGCACAGATACGCAGTATTTT; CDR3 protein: CASSFGLGAGGAGTDTQYF
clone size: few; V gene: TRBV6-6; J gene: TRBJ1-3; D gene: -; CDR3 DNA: TGTGCCAGCAGTCACCCTGATTCAGGGATCTCTGGAAACACCATATATTTT; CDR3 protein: CASSHPDSGISGNTIYF
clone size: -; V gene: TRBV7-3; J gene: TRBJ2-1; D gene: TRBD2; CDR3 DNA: TGTGCCAGCAGCTTTTCGAGCGGGAGGGAGCGGGAGCAGTTCTTC; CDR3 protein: CASSFSSGREREQFF
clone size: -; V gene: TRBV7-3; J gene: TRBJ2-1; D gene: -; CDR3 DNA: TGTGCCAGCAGCTTAAATGGGGCCTCAACGAGGCAGTTCTTC; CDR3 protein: CASSLNGASTRQFF
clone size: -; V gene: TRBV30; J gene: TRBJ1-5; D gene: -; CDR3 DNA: TGTGCCTGGAGTGGGTCCGACAGGAAAAATCAGCCCCAGCATTTT; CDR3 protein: CAWSGSDRKNQPQHF
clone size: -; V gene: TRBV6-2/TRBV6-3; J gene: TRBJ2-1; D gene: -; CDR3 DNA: TGTGCCAGCAGTTTAATCAGGACAGTACCTGCCTACAATGAGCAGTTCTTC; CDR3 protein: CASSLIRTVPAYNEQFF
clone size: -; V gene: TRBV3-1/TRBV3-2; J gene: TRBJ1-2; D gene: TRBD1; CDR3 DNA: TGTGCCAGCAGCCTGTTCGGACAGGGAACCTATGGCTACACCTTC; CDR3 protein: CASSLFGQGTYGYTF
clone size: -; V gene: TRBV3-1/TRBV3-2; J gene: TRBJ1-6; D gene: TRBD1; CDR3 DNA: TGTGCCAGCAGCCGGGACAGGGTGAGTTCACCCCTCCACTTT; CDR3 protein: CASSRDRVSSPLHF
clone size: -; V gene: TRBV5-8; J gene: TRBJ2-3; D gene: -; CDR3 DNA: TGTGCCAGCAGCCCGCGGGGACTCACAGATACGCAGTATTTT; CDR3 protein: CASSPRGLTDTQYF
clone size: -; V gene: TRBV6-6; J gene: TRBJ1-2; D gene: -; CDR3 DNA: TGTGCCAGCAGTCGGGGGGACCAGGGGTACACCTATGGCTACACCTTC; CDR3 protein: CASSRGDQGYTYGYTF
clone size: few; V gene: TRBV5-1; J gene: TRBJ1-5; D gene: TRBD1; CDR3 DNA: TGCGCCAGCAGCAAGGGACAGGGTGGTCAGCCCCAGCATTTT; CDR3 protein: CASSKGQGGQPQHF
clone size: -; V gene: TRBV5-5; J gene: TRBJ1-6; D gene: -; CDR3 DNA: TGTGCCAGCAGCTTGGTTTACTCCTATAATTCACCCCTCCACTTT; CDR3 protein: CASSLVYSYNSPLHF
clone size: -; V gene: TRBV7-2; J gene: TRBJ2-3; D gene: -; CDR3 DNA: TGTGCCAGCAGCTTACAGGACACCGATACGCAGTATTTT; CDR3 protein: CASSLQDTDTQYF
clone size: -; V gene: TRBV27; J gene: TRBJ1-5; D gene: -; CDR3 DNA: TGTGCCAGCAGTCTTAGGACCTCGGGGGGGCAGCCCCAGCATTTT; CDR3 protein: CASSLRTSGGQPQHF
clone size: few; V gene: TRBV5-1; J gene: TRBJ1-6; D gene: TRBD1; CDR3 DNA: TGCGCCAGCAGCTTAGTAGGGGGCTCATACCTAGGTAATTCACCCCTCCACTTT; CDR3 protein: CASSLVGGSYLGNSPLHF
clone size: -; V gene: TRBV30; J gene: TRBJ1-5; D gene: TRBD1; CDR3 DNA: TGTGCCTGGAGTGTAACAGGGGATGGGCCCCAGCATTTT; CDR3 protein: CAWSVTGDGPQHF
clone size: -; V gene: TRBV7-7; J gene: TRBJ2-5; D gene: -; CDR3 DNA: TGTGCTAGCAGCTTAAATTTAAAAGAGACCCAGTACTTC; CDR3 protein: CASSLNLKETQYF
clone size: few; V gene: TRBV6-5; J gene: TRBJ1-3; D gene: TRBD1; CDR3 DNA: TGTGCCAGCAGTTACTCGGGACAGGGGGCGAGAAACACCATATATTTT; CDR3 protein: CASSYSGQGARNTIYF
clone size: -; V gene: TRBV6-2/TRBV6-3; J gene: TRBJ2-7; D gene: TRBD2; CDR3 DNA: TGTGCCAGCAGTTCCGGGACTAGAGCCTACGAGCAGTACTTC; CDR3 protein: CASSSGTRAYEQYF
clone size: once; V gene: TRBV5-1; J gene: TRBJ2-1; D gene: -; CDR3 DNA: TGCGCCAGCAGCTTGGGCCGGGACTCCTACAATGAGCAGTTCTTC; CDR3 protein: CASSLGRDSYNEQFF
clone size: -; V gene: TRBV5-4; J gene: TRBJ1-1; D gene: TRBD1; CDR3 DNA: TGTGCCAGCAGCCAAAGACAGGGAATGTTCACTGAAGCTTTCTTT; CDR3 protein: CASSQRQGMFTEAFF
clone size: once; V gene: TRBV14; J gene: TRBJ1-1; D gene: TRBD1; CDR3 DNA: TGTGCCAGCAGTCTCGCACAGGGGGCAGCTTTCTTT; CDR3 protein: CASSLAQGAAFF
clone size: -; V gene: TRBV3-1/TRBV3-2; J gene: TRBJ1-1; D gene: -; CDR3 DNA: TGTGCCAGCAGCCAAGGTAGTGAAGCTTTCTTT; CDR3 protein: CASSQGSEAFF